The T cell receptor (beta chain) under discussion was sequenced for a study of T-cell reconstitution after alpha-beta-depleted transplantation in children. This CDR3 comprises 14 residues. Trimming removed 0 bases from V and 5 bases from J, with 9 bases in between. CDR1 and CDR2 (germline): LGHDT, YNNKEL (reference sequence). Molecular barcoding with unique molecular identifiers was used for the TCRbeta library. TCRdb independently ran MiXCR on the PCR reads; one entry per CDR3 protein. The repertoire has some 500,000 distinct CDR3 sequences, about 31% of them found once; the top ten carry 2% to 3%. The rearrangement joins TRBV3-1 to TRBJ2-3; D uncertain. This sequence was found in a human donor who donated a stem cell graft to a child with aplastic anemia. The sample was PBMCs from the stem cell graft donor, taken from the stem cell graft. CDR3 loop: CASSQEMNEDTQYF. CDR3 in DNA: TGTGCCAGCAGCCAAGAGATGAATGAAGATACGCAGTATTTT.